The 5 T cell receptor beta chains given below trace back to one sample, sequenced in a study of blood T cell repertoires in COVID-19. Assay used: immunoSEQ multiplex PCR; TCRdb lists only in-frame clones, some missing. The sample consists of 380,000 or so clones, approximately 88% of them appearing once. The sequencing sample was made of peripheral blood. The source is a man in his forties with acute or convalescent COVID-19.

This chain joins TRBV27 and TRBJ2-5, with no clear D. Germline CDR1 is MNHEY and CDR2 is SMNVEV (reference sequence). Trimming took 6 bases from V and 7 from J, leaving 12 bases between them. This CDR3 comprises 12 residues. CDR3 bases: TGTGCCAGCAGGACGAGTACAGCGACCCAGTACTTC. It translates to CASRTSTATQYF.

The CDR3 here is CASLNGNSPLHF. DNA of the CDR3: TGTGCCAGCCTAAACGGGAATTCACCCCTCCACTTT. This rearrangement joins TRBV6-5 to TRBJ1-6, with D unresolved. This CDR3 is 12 amino acids long. Trimming took off 8 bases at V and 7 bases at J, with 9 bases between the two ends. Germline V gene sequence: CDR1 MNHEY, CDR2 SVGAGI.

The chain links TRBV3-1 (or the pseudogene TRBV3-2) to TRBJ1-6; D gene uncertain. The germline gives CDR1 LGHDT, CDR2 YNNKEL (reference sequence). CDR3 length: 15 amino acids. Trimming shortened V by 2 bases and J by 3 bases, and 8 bases separated the two germline ends. The CDR3 DNA reads TGTGCCAGCAGCCAAAGGCGGGACTATAATTCACCCCTCCACTTT. The encoded protein is CASSQRRDYNSPLHF.

The V call is TRBV24-1, the J call TRBJ2-7; D may be TRBD1 (6 bases). Trimming took off 4 bases at V and 5 bases at J, with 17 bases between the two ends. The CDR3 is 15 amino acids. Germline CDR1 KGHDR, CDR2 SFDVKD. The CDR3 protein is CATSDPGTLLNEQYF. In nucleotides, the CDR3 is TGTGCCACCAGTGACCCCGGGACACTCTTAAACGAGCAGTACTTC.

This clone was counted only a few times. This CDR3 is CASSQDIGRGLVKLFF. The CDR3 bases are TGCGCCAGCAGCCAAGACATTGGCAGGGGGCTCGTAAAACTGTTTTTT. The chain links TRBV4-3 to TRBJ1-4; 8 bases fit TRBD1. The germline V gene encodes CDR1 LGHNA and CDR2 YSLEER. This CDR3 is built from 16 residues. V lost 0 bases, J lost 10 bases, and 10 bases stayed unmatched.